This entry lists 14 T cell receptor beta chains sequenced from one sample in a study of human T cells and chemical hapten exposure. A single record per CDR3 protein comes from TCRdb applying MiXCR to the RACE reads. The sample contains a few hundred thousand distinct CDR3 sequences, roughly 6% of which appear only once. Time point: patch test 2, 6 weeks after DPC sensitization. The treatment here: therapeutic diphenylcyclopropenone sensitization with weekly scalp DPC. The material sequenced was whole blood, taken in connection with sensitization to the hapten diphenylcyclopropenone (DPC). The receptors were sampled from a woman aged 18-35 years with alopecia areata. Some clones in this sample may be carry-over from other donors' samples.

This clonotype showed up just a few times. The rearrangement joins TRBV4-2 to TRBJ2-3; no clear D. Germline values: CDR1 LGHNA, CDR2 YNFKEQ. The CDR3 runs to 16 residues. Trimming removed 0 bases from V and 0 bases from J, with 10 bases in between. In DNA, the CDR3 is TGTGCCAGCAGCCAAGAACCAGACACTAGCACAGATACGCAGTATTTT. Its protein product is CASSQEPDTSTDTQYF.

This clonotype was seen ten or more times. The DNA for the CDR3 is TGCGCCAGCAGCTTGGTCACCTACTATGGCTACACCTTC. The encoded protein is CASSLVTYYGYTF. The J gene is TRBJ1-2, the V gene TRBV5-1; D call uncertain. With 0 bases removed from V and 3 bases from J, the gap between germline ends came to 6 bases. In germline, CDR1 is SGHRS, CDR2 YFSETQ. This CDR3 has 13 residues.

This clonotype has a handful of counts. The CDR3 loop reads CSVTGITNYGYTF. DNA for the CDR3: TGCAGCGTAACAGGGATAACTAACTATGGCTACACCTTC. V usage is TRBV29-1 and J usage is TRBJ1-2; a weak D match, TRBD1 (6 bases). The germline CDR1 and CDR2 sequences are SQVTM and ANQGSEA. This CDR3 is built from 13 residues. Trimming removed 6 bases at V and 0 bases at J, with 11 bases between.

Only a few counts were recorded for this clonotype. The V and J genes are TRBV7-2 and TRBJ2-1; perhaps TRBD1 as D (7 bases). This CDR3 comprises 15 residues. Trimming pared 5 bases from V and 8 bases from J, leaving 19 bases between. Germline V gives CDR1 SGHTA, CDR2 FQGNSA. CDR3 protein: CASSVGQGGIDEQFF. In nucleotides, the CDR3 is TGTGCCAGCAGCGTTGGCCAGGGGGGAATCGATGAGCAGTTCTTC.

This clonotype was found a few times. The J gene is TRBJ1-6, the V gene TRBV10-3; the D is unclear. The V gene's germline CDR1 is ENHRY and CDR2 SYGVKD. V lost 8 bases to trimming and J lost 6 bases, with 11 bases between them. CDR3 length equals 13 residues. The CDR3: CAIGPDPNSPLHF. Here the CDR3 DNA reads TGTGCCATCGGCCCAGATCCTAATTCACCCCTCCACTTT.

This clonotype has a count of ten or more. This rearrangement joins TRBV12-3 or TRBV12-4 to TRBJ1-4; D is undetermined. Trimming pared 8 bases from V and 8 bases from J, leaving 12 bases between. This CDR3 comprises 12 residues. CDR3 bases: TGTGCCAGCGGCGGATTAGGGGAAAAACTGTTTTTT. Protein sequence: CASGGLGEKLFF.

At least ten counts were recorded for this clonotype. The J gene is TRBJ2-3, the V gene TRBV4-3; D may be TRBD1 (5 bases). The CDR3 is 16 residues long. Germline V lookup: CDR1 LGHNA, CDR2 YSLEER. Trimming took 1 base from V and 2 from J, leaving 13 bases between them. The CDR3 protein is CASSQGFGAPTDTQYF. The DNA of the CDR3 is TGCGCCAGCAGCCAAGGATTTGGGGCCCCCACAGATACGCAGTATTTT.

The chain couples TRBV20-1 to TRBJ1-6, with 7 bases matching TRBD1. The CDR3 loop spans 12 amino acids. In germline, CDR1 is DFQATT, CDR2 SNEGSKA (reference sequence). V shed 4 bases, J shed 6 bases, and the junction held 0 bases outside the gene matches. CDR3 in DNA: TGCAGTGCTAACAGGGGTAATTCACCCCTCCACTTT. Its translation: CSANRGNSPLHF.

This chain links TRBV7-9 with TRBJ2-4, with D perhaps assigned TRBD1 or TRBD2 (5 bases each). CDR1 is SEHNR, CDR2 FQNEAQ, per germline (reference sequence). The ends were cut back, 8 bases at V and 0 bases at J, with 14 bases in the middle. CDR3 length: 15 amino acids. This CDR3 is CASPTEGIAKNIQYF. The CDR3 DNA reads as TGTGCCAGCCCGACAGAGGGGATAGCCAAAAACATTCAGTACTTC.

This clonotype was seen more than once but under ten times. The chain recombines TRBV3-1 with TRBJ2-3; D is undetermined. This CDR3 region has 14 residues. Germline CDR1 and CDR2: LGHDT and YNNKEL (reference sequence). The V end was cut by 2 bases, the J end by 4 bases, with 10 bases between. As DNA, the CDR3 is TGTGCCAGCAGCCAATGGCCTCGAGCAGATACGCAGTATTTT. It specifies CASSQWPRADTQYF.

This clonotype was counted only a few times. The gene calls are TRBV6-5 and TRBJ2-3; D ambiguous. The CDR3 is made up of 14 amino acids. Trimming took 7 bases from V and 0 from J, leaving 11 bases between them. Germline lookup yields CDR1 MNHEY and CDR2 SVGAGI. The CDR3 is CASNPDSSTDTQYF. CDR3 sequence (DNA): TGTGCCAGCAACCCAGACTCTAGCACAGATACGCAGTATTTT.

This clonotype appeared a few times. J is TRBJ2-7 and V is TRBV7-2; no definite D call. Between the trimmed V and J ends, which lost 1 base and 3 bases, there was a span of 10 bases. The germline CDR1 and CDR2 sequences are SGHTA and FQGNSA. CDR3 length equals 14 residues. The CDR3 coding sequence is TGTGCCAGCAGCTTAGAGGCCAGCCTCTACGAGCAGTACTTC. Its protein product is CASSLEASLYEQYF.

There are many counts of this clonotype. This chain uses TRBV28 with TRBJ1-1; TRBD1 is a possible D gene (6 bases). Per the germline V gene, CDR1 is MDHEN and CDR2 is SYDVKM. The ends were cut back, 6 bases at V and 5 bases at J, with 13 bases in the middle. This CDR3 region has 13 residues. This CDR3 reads CASSTGTRTEAFF. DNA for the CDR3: TGTGCCAGCAGCACAGGGACGCGGACTGAAGCTTTCTTT.

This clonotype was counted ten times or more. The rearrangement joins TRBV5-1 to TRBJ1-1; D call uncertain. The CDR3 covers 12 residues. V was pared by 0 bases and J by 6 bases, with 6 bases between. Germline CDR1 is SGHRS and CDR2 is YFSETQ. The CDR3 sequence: CASSLDVAEAFF. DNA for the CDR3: TGCGCCAGCAGCTTGGATGTTGCTGAAGCTTTCTTT.